Below, one T cell receptor beta chain is given with its context. Its antigen is unidentified. Researchers attached unique molecular identifiers to individual cDNA molecules. From the 5' RACE reads, TCRdb called clonotypes with MiXCR, one entry per CDR3 protein. The table lists some 120,000 distinct CDR3 sequences, under 15% of them singletons, with 21% in the top ten. This CDR3 is built from 16 residues. V trimming: 7 bases; J trimming: 5 bases; junction bases outside the gene matches: 13. Germline CDR1 reads SGHRS; CDR2 reads YFSETQ. This entry belongs to a study of early T cells in non-severe SARS-CoV-2 infection. Across the study: Unsorted whole blood bulk RNA was sequenced, with unpaired chains.

Study-wide points: Comparison of clonotypes with VDJdb favored anti-spike CD8 responses while missing private and CD4 specificities.

Sequenced sample: whole blood. The TCR was taken from an adult who was a healthcare worker with PCR-confirmed SARS-CoV-2 infection or an uninfected control (not recorded which). The gene calls are TRBV5-1 and TRBJ2-2; 8 bases line up with TRBD1. The CDR3 region is CASQPKQGGLTGELFF. The DNA of the CDR3 is TGCGCCAGCCAACCCAAACAGGGGGGTTTGACCGGGGAGCTGTTTTTT.